These 2 T cell receptor beta chains were sequenced from one sample in a study of blood T cell repertoires in COVID-19. Assay: immunoSEQ multiplex PCR; the TCRdb copy retains only in-frame clones and omits some. Of roughly 200,000 clones listed, 85% to 90% were seen once; the top ten hold more than 5.5%. Sequencing was performed on PBMCs or T cells enriched from blood (not recorded which). The receptors were sampled from a man aged 35-49 years who had recovered from COVID-19.

CDR3 sequence: CASSPRTVGGPYNSPLHF. The CDR3 DNA reads as TGTGCCAGCAGCCCCCGGACGGTCGGGGGGCCCTATAATTCACCCCTCCACTTT. The V and J genes are TRBV3-1 (or the pseudogene TRBV3-2) and TRBJ1-6; D may be TRBD1 (6 bases). Trimming took off 4 bases at V and 2 bases at J, with 18 bases between the two ends. The CDR3 extends over 18 amino acids. Per germline, CDR1 LGHDT and CDR2 YNNKEL (reference sequence).

The sample holds a few counts of this clone. The chain recombines TRBV9 with TRBJ2-2; 7 bases match TRBD1. Germline CDR1 and CDR2: SGDLS and YYNGEE. The V gene end was trimmed by 5 bases and the J gene end by 4 bases; junction bases not matched to a gene: 5. CDR3 length: 14 amino acids. This CDR3 is CASRQGRGTGELFF. CDR3 bases: TGTGCCAGCAGACAGGGGCGCGGCACCGGGGAGCTGTTTTTT.